The 11 T cell receptor beta chains in this list originate from one sample, sequenced in a study of T-cell reconstitution after alpha-beta-depleted transplantation in children. Molecular barcoding with unique molecular identifiers was used for the TCRbeta library. TCRdb used MiXCR to reprocess the PCR reads, holding one entry per CDR3 protein. The sample consists of 600,000 to 800,000 distinct CDR3 sequences, under 15% of them appearing once. This specimen was PBMCs, taken before TCRalphabeta/CD19-depleted stem cell transplant. The receptor source for this set is a girl aged 2 to 10 with congenital amegakaryocytic thrombocytopenia, due to receive a stem cell transplant.

Many counts were recorded for this clonotype. The chain carries TRBV7-2 and TRBJ2-2, with D perhaps TRBD1 or TRBD2 (5 bases each). The CDR3 has 15 residues. Germline CDR1 SGHTA, CDR2 FQGNSA. V dropped 5 bases and J dropped 7 bases, with 17 bases sitting between them. CDR3 loop: CASSLTRGQGGELFF. The CDR3 DNA follows: TGTGCCAGCAGCCTCACGCGAGGGCAGGGCGGGGAGCTGTTTTTT.

This clonotype came up many times. The CDR3 bases are TGCAGTGCGCTCGGGACAGGGAGGACCGGCTACACCTTC. This sequence encodes CSALGTGRTGYTF. J is TRBJ1-2 and V is TRBV20-1, with 9 bases matching TRBD1. V dropped 6 bases and J dropped 8; count of bases not matched to a gene: 10. This CDR3 comprises 13 residues. Germline V gene lookup returns CDR1 DFQATT and CDR2 SNEGSKA (reference sequence).

Many counts were recorded for this clonotype. The rearrangement links TRBV12-3 or TRBV12-4 to TRBJ2-5; a possible D gene is TRBD2 (6 bases). Trimming took 6 bases from V and 7 from J, leaving 15 bases between them. The CDR3 has 13 residues. CDR3 nucleotide sequence: TGTGCCAGCAGGCCGGGACTGGAGGCGACCCAGTACTTC. It encodes CASRPGLEATQYF.

The rearrangement joins TRBV3-1 to TRBJ2-7; unclear D gene. The V gene lost 1 base and the J gene lost 5 bases, with 15 bases spanning the gap. The CDR3 is 15 amino acids. CDR1 is LGHDT and CDR2 is YNNKEL in the germline V gene (reference sequence). CDR3 coding DNA: TGTGCCAGCAGCCAAGCTACCCAACCGCCCCACGAGCAGTACTTC. Its translation: CASSQATQPPHEQYF.

For this clonotype: One end of the junction fails to match germline, which may point to a read error. V is TRBV20-1 and J is TRBJ2-1, with 12 bases fitting TRBD2. Germline values: CDR1 DFQATT, CDR2 SNEGSKA (reference sequence). The CDR3 contains 17 residues. The CDR3 reads CCARGSFGGLAGNEQFF. CDR3 nucleotide sequence: TGCTGTGCTAGAGGCTCCTTTGGAGGACTAGCGGGAAACGAGCAGTTCTTC.

A few counts support this clonotype. The rearrangement joins TRBV11-2 to TRBJ2-3; TRBD2 agrees at 11 bases. The CDR3 is made up of 21 amino acids. CDR1 and CDR2 from the germline V gene are SGHAT and FQNNGV. CDR3 bases: TGTGCGGTTCGGCTGAGTTTACCTTTTCGACTAGCGGGACAACCTTGGAATACGCAGTATTTT. The encoded protein is CAVRLSLPFRLAGQPWNTQYF. Combining the CDR3 with reference TRBV11-2 and TRBJ2-3 gives the whole variable domain EAGVAQSPRYKIIEKRQSVAFWCNPISGHATLYWYQQILGQGPKLLIQFQNNGVVDDSQLPKDRFSAERLKGVDSTLKIQPAKLEDSAVYLCAVRLSLPFRLAGQPWNTQYFGPGTRLTVL.

This clonotype was seen repeatedly, ten times or more. The chain employs TRBV9 and TRBJ1-5; D is unclear. Germline V gene sequence: CDR1 SGDLS, CDR2 YYNGEE. This CDR3 spans 12 amino acids. Trimming stripped 1 base from V and 6 bases from J, with 5 bases between. CDR3 residues: CASSVPVQPQHF. CDR3 nucleotide sequence: TGTGCCAGCAGCGTACCGGTTCAGCCCCAGCATTTT. Based on the CDR3 plus reference TRBV9 and TRBJ1-5, the full variable domain is DSGVTQTPKHLITATGQRVTLRCSPRSGDLSVYWYQQSLDQGLQFLIQYYNGEERAKGNILERFSAQQFPDLHSELNLSSLELGDSALYFCASSVPVQPQHFGDGTRLSIL.

Only a few counts were recorded for this clonotype. V and J are TRBV6-5 and TRBJ2-7, with D unclear. The V gene's germline CDR1 is MNHEY and CDR2 SVGAGI. Trimming stripped 2 bases from V and 2 bases from J, with 13 bases between. This CDR3 is built from 15 residues. The CDR3 loop is CASSYAARRPYEQYF. The CDR3 DNA reads as TGTGCCAGCAGTTACGCAGCAAGACGTCCCTACGAGCAGTACTTC.

The chain is built from TRBV20-1 and TRBJ2-1; 14 positions match TRBD2. The J segment lost 10 bases and the V segment lost 4 bases, leaving 9 bases of the junction unmatched. Germline V lookup: CDR1 DFQATT, CDR2 SNEGSKA (reference sequence). The CDR3 loop spans 15 amino acids. CDR3 region: CSANHGLAGGTEQFF. The CDR3 DNA follows: TGCAGTGCTAATCACGGACTAGCGGGGGGCACCGAGCAGTTCTTC.

This clonotype was picked up a small number of times. The gene calls are TRBV10-2 and TRBJ2-4; TRBD2 might be the D (5 bases). Trimming removed 7 bases at V and 0 bases at J, with 19 bases between. CDR3 length equals 17 residues. Germline V CDR1 and CDR2: WSHSY, SAAADI. The CDR3 DNA reads TGCGCCAGCAAAAAGATGGTCGGGGATCGAGCCAAAAACATTCAGTACTTC. Translation gives CASKKMVGDRAKNIQYF.

This clonotype has only a few counts. V is TRBV20-1 and J is TRBJ2-1, with a possible D match to TRBD2 (6 bases). The CDR3 is 13 amino acids. The germline V gene encodes CDR1 DFQATT and CDR2 SNEGSKA (reference sequence). The V gene lost 6 bases and the J gene lost 5 bases, with 14 bases spanning the gap. In DNA, the CDR3 is TGCAGTGCGGTGCGGGATTCCCACAATGAGCAGTTCTTC. Translated, it gives CSAVRDSHNEQFF.